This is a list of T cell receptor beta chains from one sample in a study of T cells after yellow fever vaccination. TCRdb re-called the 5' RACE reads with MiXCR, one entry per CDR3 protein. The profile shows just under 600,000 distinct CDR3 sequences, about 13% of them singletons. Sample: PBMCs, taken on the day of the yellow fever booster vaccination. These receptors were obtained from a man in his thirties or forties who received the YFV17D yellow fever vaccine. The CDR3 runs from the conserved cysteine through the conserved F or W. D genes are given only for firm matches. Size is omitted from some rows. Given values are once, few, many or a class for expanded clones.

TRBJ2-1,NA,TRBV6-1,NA,CASKHPGSNEQFF,TGTGCCAGCAAACACCCAGGGTCCAATGAGCAGTTCTTC
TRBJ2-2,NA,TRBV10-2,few,CASSTLAESVGELFF,TGCGCCAGCAGCACCTTAGCGGAGAGCGTCGGGGAGCTGTTTTTT
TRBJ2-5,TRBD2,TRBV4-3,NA,CASSQDPSGSRETQYF,TGCGCCAGCAGCCAAGATCCTAGCGGGAGCCGAGAGACCCAGTACTTC
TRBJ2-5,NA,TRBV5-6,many,CASSFGGQKTQYF,TGTGCCAGCAGCTTTGGCGGGCAAAAGACCCAGTACTTC
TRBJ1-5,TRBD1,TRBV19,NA,CASTVFGTGYNQPQHF,TGTGCCAGTACGGTCTTTGGGACAGGGTATAATCAGCCCCAGCATTTT
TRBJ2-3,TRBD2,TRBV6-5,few,CASSYLTSGSRESTDTQYF,TGTGCCAGCAGTTACCTGACTAGCGGGAGTCGAGAATCGACAGATACGCAGTATTTT
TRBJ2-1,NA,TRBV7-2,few,CASSFTPGDEQFF,TGTGCCAGCAGCTTTACTCCGGGGGATGAGCAGTTCTTC
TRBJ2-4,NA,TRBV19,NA,CASSIARDDNIQYF,TGTGCCAGTAGTATAGCCCGGGACGACAACATTCAGTACTTC
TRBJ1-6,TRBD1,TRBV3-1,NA,CASSQIGTGQTPLHF,TGTGCCAGCAGCCAAATTGGGACAGGGCAGACACCCCTCCACTTT
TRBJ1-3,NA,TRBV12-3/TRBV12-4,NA,CASTPGDSSGNTIYF,TGTGCCAGCACCCCGGGAGACAGCTCTGGAAACACCATATATTTT
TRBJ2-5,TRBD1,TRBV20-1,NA,CSELISGGETPYF,TGCAGTGAACTAATATCAGGGGGAGAGACCCCGTACTTC
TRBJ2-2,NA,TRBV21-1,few,CASSKGSLFGELFF,TGTGCCAGCAGCAAAGGTTCATTGTTCGGGGAGCTGTTTTTT
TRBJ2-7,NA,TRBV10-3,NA,CTIRDTPYEQYF,TGTACCATCCGCGACACCCCCTACGAGCAGTACTTC
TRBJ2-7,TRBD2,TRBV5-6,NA,CASSNGLAGVGEQYF,TGTGCCAGCAGTAACGGACTAGCGGGAGTAGGTGAGCAGTACTTC
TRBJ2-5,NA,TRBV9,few,CASSSHYQETQYF,TGTGCCAGCAGCTCCCATTACCAAGAGACCCAGTACTTC
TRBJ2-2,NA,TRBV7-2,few,CASSLNSLNTGELFF,TGTGCCAGCAGCTTAAATTCACTCAACACCGGGGAGCTGTTTTTT
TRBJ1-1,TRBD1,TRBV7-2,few,CASSLQGVNTNTEAFF,TGTGCCAGCAGCCTACAGGGGGTAAACACGAACACTGAAGCTTTCTTT
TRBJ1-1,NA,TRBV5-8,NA,CASRVRVGVTEAFF,TGTGCCAGCAGGGTACGGGTGGGGGTCACTGAAGCTTTCTTT
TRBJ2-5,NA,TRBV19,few,CASSNVVTQYF,TGTGCCAGTAGTAATGTGGTAACCCAGTACTTC
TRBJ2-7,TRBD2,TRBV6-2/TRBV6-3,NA,CASTWTSGASYEQYF,TGTGCCAGCACTTGGACTAGCGGGGCCTCCTACGAGCAGTACTTC
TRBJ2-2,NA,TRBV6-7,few,CASSTHDRQNTGELFF,TGTGCCAGCAGCACCCACGACAGGCAGAACACCGGGGAGCTGTTTTTT
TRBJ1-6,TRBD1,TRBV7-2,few,CASSPTPTGGVGSPLHF,TGTGCCAGCAGCCCGACCCCTACAGGGGGCGTTGGTTCACCCCTCCACTTT
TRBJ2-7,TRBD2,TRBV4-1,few,CASSQEKRGFYEQYF,TGCGCCAGCAGCCAAGAGAAGCGGGGGTTCTACGAGCAGTACTTC
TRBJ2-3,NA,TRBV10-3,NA,CAISQDITSQYF,TGTGCCATCAGTCAAGATATTACCTCGCAGTATTTT
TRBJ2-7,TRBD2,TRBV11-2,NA,CASSLDVLAGIIYEQYF,TGTGCCAGCAGCTTAGATGTGTTAGCGGGAATAATCTACGAGCAGTACTTC
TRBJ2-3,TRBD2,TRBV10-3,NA,CAISEGGRPIDTQYF,TGTGCCATCAGTGAAGGCGGGAGGCCCATTGATACGCAGTATTTT
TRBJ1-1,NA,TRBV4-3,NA,CDSSQDSQLNTEAFF,TGCGACAGCAGCCAAGATTCGCAGCTGAACACTGAAGCTTTCTTT
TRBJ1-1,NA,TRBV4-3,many,CASSHRPTGRTNTEAFF,TGCGCCAGCAGCCATCGACCAACGGGACGAACGAACACTGAAGCTTTCTTT
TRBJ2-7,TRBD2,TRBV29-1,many,CSVFSGRNEQYF,TGCAGCGTTTTTAGCGGGAGGAACGAGCAGTACTTC
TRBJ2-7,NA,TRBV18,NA,CASSPRAAREQYF,TGTGCCAGCTCACCACGTGCAGCGCGGGAGCAGTACTTC
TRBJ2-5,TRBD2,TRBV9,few,CASSPDAGGPVETQYF,TGTGCCAGCAGCCCCGACGCGGGAGGGCCGGTAGAGACCCAGTACTTC
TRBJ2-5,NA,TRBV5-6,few,CASVGQGETQYF,TGTGCCAGCGTAGGGCAAGGAGAGACCCAGTACTTC
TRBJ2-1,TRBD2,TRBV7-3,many,CASKVSGSPYNEQFF,TGTGCCAGCAAAGTTAGCGGGAGTCCCTACAATGAGCAGTTCTTC
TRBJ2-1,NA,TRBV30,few,CAWEPTGYNEQFF,TGTGCCTGGGAACCGACAGGTTACAATGAGCAGTTCTTC
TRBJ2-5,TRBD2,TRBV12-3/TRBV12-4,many,CASSSSGSGETQYF,TGTGCCAGCAGCAGTAGCGGGAGCGGGGAGACCCAGTACTTC
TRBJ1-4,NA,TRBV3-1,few,CASSQDNLAYEKLFF,TGTGCCAGCAGCCAAGATAATTTAGCCTATGAAAAACTGTTTTTT
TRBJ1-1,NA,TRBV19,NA,CASSIELGNTEAFF,TGTGCCAGTAGTATTGAGTTAGGGAACACTGAAGCTTTCTTT
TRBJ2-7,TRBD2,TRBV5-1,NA,CASSTGLAGGPPYEQYF,TGCGCCAGCAGCACGGGACTAGCGGGAGGGCCGCCCTACGAGCAGTACTTC
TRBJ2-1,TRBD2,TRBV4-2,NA,CASNQWTSGRAGYNEQFF,TGTGCCAGCAACCAGTGGACTAGCGGGAGGGCCGGATACAATGAGCAGTTCTTC
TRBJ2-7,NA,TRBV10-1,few,CASSVSRGYEQYF,TGCGCCAGCAGTGTAAGCCGGGGTTACGAGCAGTACTTC
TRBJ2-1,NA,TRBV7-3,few,CASSPQGQYYEQFF,TGTGCCAGCAGCCCCCAAGGGCAATACTATGAGCAGTTCTTC